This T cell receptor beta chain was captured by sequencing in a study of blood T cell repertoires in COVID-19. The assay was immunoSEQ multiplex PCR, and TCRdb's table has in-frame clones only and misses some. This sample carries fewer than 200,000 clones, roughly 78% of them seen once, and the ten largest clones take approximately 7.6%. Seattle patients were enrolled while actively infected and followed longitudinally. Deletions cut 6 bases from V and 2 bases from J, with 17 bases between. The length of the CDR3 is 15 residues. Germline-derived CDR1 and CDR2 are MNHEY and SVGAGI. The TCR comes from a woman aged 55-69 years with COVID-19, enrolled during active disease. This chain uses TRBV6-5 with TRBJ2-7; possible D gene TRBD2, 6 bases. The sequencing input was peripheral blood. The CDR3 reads CASRVSRIAAYEQYF. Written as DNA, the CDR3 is TGTGCCAGCAGGGTATCCAGAATAGCGGCCTACGAGCAGTACTTC.